This section outlines one TCR beta chain sequence together with its context. These data are taken from a study of T cell changes during pregnancy in multiple sclerosis. The CDR3 is 17 amino acids. V shed 2 bases, J shed 10 bases, and the junction held 14 bases outside the gene matches. Germline V gene lookup returns CDR1 MGHRA and CDR2 YSYEKL. Sequencing was performed with immunoSEQ multiplex PCR; in TCRdb, only in-frame clones are kept and a portion is missing. The repertoire holds almost 95,000 clones, with roughly 90% as singletons. This receptor was obtained from a female donor with multiple sclerosis, enrolled in a pregnancy study. This chain uses TRBV4-1 with TRBJ2-1; 10 nucleotides agree with TRBD2. The sample was peripheral blood, taken in the first trimester of pregnancy. CDR3 nucleotide sequence: TGCGCCAGCAGCCAACCAACTAGCGGGACTACGATCTGGGAGCAGTTCTTC. It is translated as CASSQPTSGTTIWEQFF.